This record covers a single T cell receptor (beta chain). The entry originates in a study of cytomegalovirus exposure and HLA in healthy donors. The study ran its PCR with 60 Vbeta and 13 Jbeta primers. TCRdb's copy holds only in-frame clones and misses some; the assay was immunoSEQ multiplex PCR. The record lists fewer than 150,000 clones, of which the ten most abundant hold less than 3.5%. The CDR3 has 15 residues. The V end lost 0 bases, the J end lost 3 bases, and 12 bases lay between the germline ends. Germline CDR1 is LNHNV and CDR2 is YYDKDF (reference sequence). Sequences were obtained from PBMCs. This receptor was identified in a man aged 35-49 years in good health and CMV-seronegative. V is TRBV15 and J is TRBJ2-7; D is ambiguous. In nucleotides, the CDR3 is TGTGCCACCAGCAGAGATTCCCGAGTCTACTACGAGCAGTACTTC. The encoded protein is CATSRDSRVYYEQYF.